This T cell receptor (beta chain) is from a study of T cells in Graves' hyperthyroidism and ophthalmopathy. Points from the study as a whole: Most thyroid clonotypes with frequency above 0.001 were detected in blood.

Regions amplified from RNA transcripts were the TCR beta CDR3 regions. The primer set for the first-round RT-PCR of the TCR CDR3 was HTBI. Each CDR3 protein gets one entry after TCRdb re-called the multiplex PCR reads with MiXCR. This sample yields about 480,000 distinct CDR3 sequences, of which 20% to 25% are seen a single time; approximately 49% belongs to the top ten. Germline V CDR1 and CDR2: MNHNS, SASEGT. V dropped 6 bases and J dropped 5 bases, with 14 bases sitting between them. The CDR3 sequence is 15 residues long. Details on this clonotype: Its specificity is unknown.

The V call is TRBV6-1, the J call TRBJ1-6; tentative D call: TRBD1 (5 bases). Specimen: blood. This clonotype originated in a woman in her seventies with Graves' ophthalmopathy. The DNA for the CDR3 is TGTGCCAGCAGCCCCCTAGGGACGGATAATTCACCCCTCCACTTT. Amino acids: CASSPLGTDNSPLHF.